This is a list of T cell receptor beta chains from one sample in a study of beta chain features in type 1 diabetes. Assay: immunoSEQ multiplex PCR; the TCRdb copy retains only in-frame clones and omits some. The sample holds 860,000 or so clones, 17% seen once. Sequencing used naive CD4+ T cells from blood. These receptors all stem from a woman under 30 in good health. CDR3s include the opening cysteine and the closing phenylalanine or tryptophan. The order of the fields is D gene, J gene, clone size, V gene, CDR3 DNA, CDR3 protein. D genes are given only for firm matches. Expanded clones are given a class, and other clones once, few, many or no size at all.

>NA|TRBJ2-3|few|TRBV12-5
TGTGCTAGTGTAGGTGAGAGCACAGATACGCAGTATTTT
CASVGESTDTQYF
>NA|TRBJ2-2|few|TRBV29-1
TGCAGCGCCGCCGGGACATTGACCGGGGAGCTGTTTTTT
CSAAGTLTGELFF
>NA|TRBJ2-7|NA|TRBV9
TGTGCCAGCAGCGTAGGACCGACAGCCGACTACGAGCAGTACTTC
CASSVGPTADYEQYF
>TRBD2|TRBJ2-7|few|TRBV5-1
TGCGCCAGCAGCTTGTTATGGGGGAGGGACGAGCAGTACTTC
CASSLLWGRDEQYF
>NA|TRBJ2-3|NA|TRBV18
TGTGCCAGCTCACCAACTTACAGTAACACAGATACGCAGTATTTT
CASSPTYSNTDTQYF
>NA|TRBJ2-5|few|TRBV6-5
TGTGCCAGCAGTTACTCGACAGGCCAAGAGACCCAGTACTTC
CASSYSTGQETQYF
>NA|TRBJ2-1|NA|TRBV5-4
TGTGCCAGCAGAACCCCTACGCAAAGCTCCTACAATGAGCAGTTCTTC
CASRTPTQSSYNEQFF
>NA|TRBJ2-6|few|TRBV7-9
TGTGCCAGCAGCCGAGACAAGACTGGGGCCAACGTCCTGACTTTC
CASSRDKTGANVLTF
>NA|TRBJ2-1|few|TRBV25-1
TGTGCCAGCAGTGGGCCGGGGAGCCGGCATGAGCAGTTCTTC
CASSGPGSRHEQFF
>NA|TRBJ1-2|NA|TRBV11-2
TGTGCCAGCAGCCACCCTCGGGGAGGGGGGAATGGCTACACCTTC
CASSHPRGGGNGYTF
>NA|TRBJ2-2|few|TRBV11-1
TGTGCCAGCAGCGGTAGCGGCTACACCGGGGAGCTGTTTTTT
CASSGSGYTGELFF
>NA|TRBJ1-5|NA|TRBV5-6
TGTGCCAGCAGCTTAGGCCAGGGGAGGCGGCAGCCCCAGCATTTT
CASSLGQGRRQPQHF
>NA|TRBJ1-5|few|TRBV2
TGTGCCAGCAGTGACAGGGGACGCGATCAGCCCCAGCATTTT
CASSDRGRDQPQHF
>NA|TRBJ2-1|many|TRBV2
TGTGCCAGCTTGAAAGGACTGGCCCGAGGTGAGCAGTTCTTC
CASLKGLARGEQFF
>NA|TRBJ2-1|few|TRBV7-9
TGTGCCAGCGAAACTAAACGGGAGCTCCCTTACAATGAGCAGTTCTTC
CASETKRELPYNEQFF
>NA|TRBJ2-3|few|TRBV7-9
TGTGCCAGCAGCCCCCGAGCAGCGACAAGGACAGATACGCAGTATTTT
CASSPRAATRTDTQYF
>TRBD2|TRBJ2-1|NA|TRBV27
TGTGCCAGCAGTTTGGCTAGCGGGAGGGATGAGCAGTTCTTC
CASSLASGRDEQFF
>NA|TRBJ2-5|few|TRBV5-1
TGCGCCAGCAGCTTTTTACAGGGATTCGGCCAAGAGACCCAGTACTTC
CASSFLQGFGQETQYF
>NA|TRBJ2-7|few|TRBV20-1
TGCAGTGCGCAGAGGTTGGAGCAGTACTTC
CSAQRLEQYF
>NA|TRBJ2-7|NA|TRBV2
TGTGCCAGCAGAACCGGGACATTCTACGAGCAGTACTTC
CASRTGTFYEQYF
>TRBD2|TRBJ2-5|NA|TRBV7-2
TGTGCCAGCAGCCTTAGCGGGAGCCGCCTCCGCGTGACCCAGTACTTC
CASSLSGSRLRVTQYF
>NA|TRBJ2-1|few|TRBV7-2
TGTGCCAGCAGCGCCAGGGCTTACAATGAGCAGTTCTTC
CASSARAYNEQFF
>TRBD1|TRBJ2-1|NA|TRBV9
TGTGCCAGCAGCGTAGACCCGGGACAGCCCAATGAGCAGTTCTTC
CASSVDPGQPNEQFF
>NA|TRBJ1-3|NA|TRBV7-3
TGTGCCAGCAGCTCTATAGGGAACTCTGGAAACACCATATATTTT
CASSSIGNSGNTIYF
>NA|TRBJ1-1|NA|TRBV25-1
TGTGCCAGCAGTGAATACAGTCGGACTGAAGCTTTCTTT
CASSEYSRTEAFF
>NA|TRBJ2-7|NA|TRBV10-3
TGTGCCATCCGCGAGGGCTACGAGCAGTACTTC
CAIREGYEQYF
>TRBD2|TRBJ2-5|NA|TRBV14
TGTGCCAGCAGCCAAGCAGGACTAGCGGGAGTTGGGTCAGAGACCCAGTACTTC
CASSQAGLAGVGSETQYF
>NA|TRBJ2-3|few|TRBV20-1
TGCAGACCCCTCCAGGTCACGCAGTATTTT
CRPLQVTQYF
>NA|TRBJ2-3|NA|TRBV5-1
TGCGCCAGCAGCGCCTTCCGGGCAGGGGGCACAGATACGCAGTATTTT
CASSAFRAGGTDTQYF
>NA|TRBJ2-4|NA|TRBV2
TGTGCCAGCAGTGAACTAACGGGGACGACCTCAAACATTCAGTACTTC
CASSELTGTTSNIQYF
>NA|TRBJ1-5|NA|TRBV28
TGTGCCAGCAGTACCCCCGTGGAGCCCCAGCATTTT
CASSTPVEPQHF
>NA|TRBJ1-1|once|TRBV28
TGTGCCAGCACCCTCGCTGGGGGGGGTCCGGGCACTGAAGCTTTCTTT
CASTLAGGGPGTEAFF
>NA|TRBJ2-1|NA|TRBV7-2
TGTGCCAGCAGCCAGAGAGGGGGTAATGAGCAGTTCTTC
CASSQRGGNEQFF
>TRBD2|TRBJ2-3|NA|TRBV6-1
TGTGCCAGCAGTGTGGCGGGAGGGCCGAATACGCAGTATTTT
CASSVAGGPNTQYF
>NA|TRBJ1-5|NA|TRBV7-8
TGTGCCAGCAGCTTAGGACAGGCAAATAATCAGCCCCAGCATTTT
CASSLGQANNQPQHF
>NA|TRBJ2-7|once|TRBV27
TGTGCCAGTAAGAGACTAGACTCCTACGAGCAGTACTTC
CASKRLDSYEQYF
>NA|TRBJ1-1|few|TRBV25-1
TGTGCCAGCAGTGAACAGGCAGGGTCCCACACTGAAGCTTTCTTT
CASSEQAGSHTEAFF
>TRBD1|TRBJ1-2|NA|TRBV6-1
TGTGCCAGCAGTGGGGGACAGGGGAACTATGGCTACACCTTC
CASSGGQGNYGYTF
>TRBD2|TRBJ2-7|NA|TRBV7-9
TGTGCCAGCAGTTATCTAGCGGGACTAGCCTACGAGCAGTACTTC
CASSYLAGLAYEQYF
>NA|TRBJ2-6|few|TRBV13
TGTGCCAGCAGCGTAGGGGGAGTCTCCGTCTCTGGGGCCAACGTCCTGACTTTC
CASSVGGVSVSGANVLTF
>TRBD1|TRBJ1-5|few|TRBV2
TGTGCCAGCAGGGTCCGGGACAGGGGCGATCAGCCCCAGCATTTT
CASRVRDRGDQPQHF
>TRBD1|TRBJ2-5|NA|TRBV9
TGTGCCAGCAGCGTAGTCGGGACAGGGCAAGAGACCCAGTACTTC
CASSVVGTGQETQYF
>TRBD2|TRBJ2-1|NA|TRBV5-1
TGCGCCAGCAGCTTGGGGACTAGCGGGATTGAGCAGTTCTTC
CASSLGTSGIEQFF
>TRBD2|TRBJ2-5|NA|TRBV7-2
TGTGCCAGCAGCTTGACGGGAGGGCTGAAAGAGACCCAGTACTTC
CASSLTGGLKETQYF
>NA|TRBJ1-1|NA|TRBV4-1
TGCGCCAGCAGCCAGGGTGTCGCGGGGGTCAACCTTTTCAACACTGAAGCTTTCTTT
CASSQGVAGVNLFNTEAFF
>NA|TRBJ2-5|NA|TRBV18
TGTGCCAGCTCACCCCCCGCTAGAGCGGAGACCCAGTACTTC
CASSPPARAETQYF
>TRBD2|TRBJ2-7|NA|TRBV10-3
TGTGCCATCAGTGGGGGGGGGACCCAGACCTACGAGCAGTACTTC
CAISGGGTQTYEQYF
>NA|TRBJ1-5|NA|TRBV7-2
TGTGCCAGCAGCTTAGCGTACACAGGGCGTAGCAATCAGCCCCAGCATTTT
CASSLAYTGRSNQPQHF
>NA|TRBJ2-1|few|TRBV4-3
TGCGCCAGCAGCCAAGAGACAAACAATGAGCAGTTCTTC
CASSQETNNEQFF
>NA|TRBJ1-4|NA|TRBV5-1
TGCGCCAGCAGCTTGGGGGGGCGGCGTGATGAAAAACTGTTTTTT
CASSLGGRRDEKLFF
>NA|TRBJ1-1|few|TRBV19
TGTGCCAGTAGTATCGTACAGGGGAACACTGAAGCTTTCTTT
CASSIVQGNTEAFF
>NA|TRBJ1-4|few|TRBV27
TGTGCCAGCAGTTTAAGGGGGGGGAATGAAAAACTGTTTTTT
CASSLRGGNEKLFF
>NA|TRBJ2-6|NA|TRBV18
TGTGCCAGCTCACCCAGGTCTGGGGCCAACGTCCTGACTTTC
CASSPRSGANVLTF
>TRBD2|TRBJ2-7|few|TRBV5-1
TGCGCCAGCAGCGTAGCGGGATCACCGGGGGAGCAGTACTTC
CASSVAGSPGEQYF
>TRBD1|TRBJ2-5|NA|TRBV28
TGTGCCAGCAGTTTGGGACAGGCACCAGAGACCCAGTACTTC
CASSLGQAPETQYF
>NA|TRBJ2-7|NA|TRBV2
TGTGCCAGCGGCACAGGGACCTACGAGCAGTACTTC
CASGTGTYEQYF
>NA|TRBJ2-4|NA|TRBV5-1
TGCGCCAGCAGCCCGCCCGGGGGCAAAAACATTCAGTACTTC
CASSPPGGKNIQYF